These T cell receptor beta chains were read from a single sample in a study of a mutant IDH1 vaccine in newly diagnosed glioma. No antigens are known for them. Using immunoSEQ multiplex PCR, the repertoire was profiled, and TCRdb retains in-frame clones only, with some absent. Of around 50,000 clones in the sample, more than 75% were seen once. Sequencing used PBMCs, obtained from a glioma patient whose treatment included an IDH1 peptide vaccine. The receptor source for this set is a woman aged 40 to 50 with glioma. The CDR3 runs from the conserved cysteine through the conserved F or W. D genes are given only for firm matches. The size field is filled for only some rows; it gives once, few, many or a size class.

TRBJ2-3 . TRBV5-8 . CASSFGNVAFTDTQYF TGTGCCAGCAGCTTCGGTAATGTGGCTTTCACAGATACGCAGTATTTT
TRBJ2-7 . TRBV6-5 . CASSRPGHNYEQYF TGTGCCAGCAGTAGACCGGGACATAACTACGAGCAGTACTTC
TRBJ1-5 once TRBV6-1 . CASKEGSKGNQPQHF TGTGCCAGCAAAGAGGGGTCGAAAGGCAATCAGCCCCAGCATTTT
TRBJ1-3 . TRBV5-1 TRBD1 CASSPGQGTGNTIYF TGCGCCAGCAGCCCGGGACAGGGGACTGGAAACACCATATATTTT
TRBJ1-1 few TRBV1 . CTSSQDTGLTPNTEAFF TGCACCAGCAGCCAAGACACCGGGTTGACACCGAACACTGAAGCTTTCTTT
TRBJ2-1 . TRBV5-1 TRBD2 CASSSSGRGDNEQFF TGCGCCAGCAGCTCTAGCGGGAGAGGCGACAATGAGCAGTTCTTC
TRBJ2-1 . TRBV30 . CAWSVLWNEQFF TGTGCCTGGAGTGTACTGTGGAATGAGCAGTTCTTC
TRBJ2-5 . TRBV20-1 . CSARGPVLPDF TGCAGTGCTAGAGGACCCGTCCTCCCCGACTTC
TRBJ2-3 . TRBV5-1 . CASSHLAGDGSDTQYF TGCGCCAGCAGCCACTTAGCTGGGGATGGATCAGATACGCAGTATTTT
TRBJ1-5 . TRBV27 . CASAGYSNQPQHF TGTGCCAGCGCAGGATATAGCAATCAGCCCCAGCATTTT
TRBJ2-1 . TRBV13 . CASSLGGTSEQFF TGTGCCAGCAGCTTGGGCGGGACCTCTGAGCAGTTCTTC
TRBJ2-7 . TRBV7-2 TRBD2 CASSQAGAYEQYF TGTGCCAGCAGCCAAGCGGGAGCCTACGAGCAGTACTTC
TRBJ2-1 once TRBV7-9 . CASSLPYNEQFF TGTGCCAGCAGCTTACCCTACAATGAGCAGTTCTTC
TRBJ2-5 . TRBV10-1 . CASSEFPMVQTQYF TGCGCCAGCAGTGAGTTCCCGATGGTTCAGACCCAGTACTTC
TRBJ2-7 . TRBV15 TRBD1 CATSRAGTVDEQYF TGTGCCACCAGCAGAGCAGGGACAGTCGACGAGCAGTACTTC
TRBJ2-3 . TRBV28 TRBD2 CASRPGTTGTDTQYF TGTGCCAGCAGACCCGGGACTACCGGCACAGATACGCAGTATTTT
TRBJ1-2 . TRBV14 TRBD1 CASSQRGTEVLGYTF TGTGCCAGCAGCCAAAGGGGGACAGAAGTCCTAGGCTACACCTTC
TRBJ1-1 . TRBV2 . CASNARVMNTEAFF TGTGCCAGCAATGCCAGGGTTATGAACACTGAAGCTTTCTTT
TRBJ1-2 . TRBV5-6 . CASSPDQTRGYTF TGTGCCAGCAGTCCCGACCAAACCCGCGGCTACACCTTC
TRBJ2-1 . TRBV14 . CASSHYLGNEQFF TGTGCCAGCAGCCATTATCTAGGGAATGAGCAGTTCTTC
TRBJ1-2 . TRBV29-1 TRBD1 CSVEDRAGGGRVGGYTF TGCAGCGTTGAAGATCGAGCAGGGGGAGGACGGGTAGGGGGCTACACCTTC
TRBJ1-4 . TRBV19 . CASSSTGSANEKLFF TGTGCCAGTAGTTCCACAGGGTCGGCTAATGAAAAACTGTTTTTT
TRBJ2-3 . TRBV19 . CASSILASGGTDTQYF TGTGCCAGTAGTATCCTGGCAAGTGGTGGCACAGATACGCAGTATTTT
TRBJ1-1 . TRBV11-2 . CASSRLGTFPEAFF TGTGCCAGCAGTCGCTTAGGGACGTTCCCTGAAGCTTTCTTT
TRBJ1-1 . TRBV5-8 . CASSPVGPGTEAFF TGTGCCAGCAGCCCGGTGGGGCCGGGCACTGAAGCTTTCTTT
TRBJ1-4 . TRBV7-2 . CASSLNRMGLPNEKLFF TGTGCCAGCAGCTTAAACAGGATGGGGCTCCCTAATGAAAAACTGTTTTTT
TRBJ2-1 once TRBV30 TRBD2 CAWSVVAGAYNEQFF TGTGCCTGGAGTGTAGTAGCGGGAGCCTACAATGAGCAGTTCTTC
TRBJ2-5 . TRBV5-4 . CASSTRGRSETQYF TGTGCCAGCAGCACCAGGGGTCGGTCGGAGACCCAGTACTTC
TRBJ2-5 . TRBV4-1 TRBD2 CASSQNFWGLAEETQYF TGCGCCAGCAGCCAAAATTTTTGGGGACTAGCGGAAGAGACCCAGTACTTC
TRBJ2-2 . TRBV19 . CASSTGQNTGELFF TGTGCCAGTAGTACGGGACAGAACACCGGGGAGCTGTTTTTT
TRBJ2-7 . TRBV6-6 . CATRAAYEQYF TGTGCCACCAGGGCCGCCTACGAGCAGTACTTC
TRBJ1-2 . TRBV7-2 . CASSSSSGSWGYTF TGTGCCAGCAGCTCCAGCAGTGGATCTTGGGGCTACACCTTC
TRBJ2-5 . TRBV27 . CASSPRTIYQETQYF TGTGCCAGCAGTCCCCGGACAATTTACCAAGAGACCCAGTACTTC
TRBJ1-2 . TRBV5-1 TRBD1 CASSFGQGDGYTF TGCGCCAGCAGCTTCGGACAGGGGGATGGCTACACCTTC
TRBJ2-7 . TRBV29-1 . CSVEDRGRTASYEQYF TGCAGCGTTGAAGATAGGGGCAGGACAGCCTCCTACGAGCAGTACTTC
TRBJ2-1 few TRBV6-6 . CASSLAGRNNEQFF TGTGCCAGCAGCTTAGCCGGGCGCAACAATGAGCAGTTCTTC
TRBJ2-7 . TRBV19 TRBD1 CASNQGARPPYEQYF TGTGCCAGTAACCAGGGGGCGCGACCCCCCTACGAGCAGTACTTC
TRBJ1-2 . TRBV7-9 . CASSSPLGTNYGYTF TGTGCCAGCAGCTCCCCCCTGGGGACTAACTATGGCTACACCTTC
TRBJ1-5 few TRBV19 TRBD1 CASREDRAHNQPQHF TGTGCCAGTAGAGAGGACAGGGCCCACAATCAGCCCCAGCATTTT
TRBJ2-2 . TRBV27 . CASSWTPNTGELFF TGTGCCAGCAGTTGGACTCCGAACACCGGGGAGCTGTTTTTT
TRBJ2-3 . TRBV9 TRBD2 CASSALAGGRTDTQYF TGTGCCAGCAGCGCGCTAGCGGGAGGTAGGACAGATACGCAGTATTTT